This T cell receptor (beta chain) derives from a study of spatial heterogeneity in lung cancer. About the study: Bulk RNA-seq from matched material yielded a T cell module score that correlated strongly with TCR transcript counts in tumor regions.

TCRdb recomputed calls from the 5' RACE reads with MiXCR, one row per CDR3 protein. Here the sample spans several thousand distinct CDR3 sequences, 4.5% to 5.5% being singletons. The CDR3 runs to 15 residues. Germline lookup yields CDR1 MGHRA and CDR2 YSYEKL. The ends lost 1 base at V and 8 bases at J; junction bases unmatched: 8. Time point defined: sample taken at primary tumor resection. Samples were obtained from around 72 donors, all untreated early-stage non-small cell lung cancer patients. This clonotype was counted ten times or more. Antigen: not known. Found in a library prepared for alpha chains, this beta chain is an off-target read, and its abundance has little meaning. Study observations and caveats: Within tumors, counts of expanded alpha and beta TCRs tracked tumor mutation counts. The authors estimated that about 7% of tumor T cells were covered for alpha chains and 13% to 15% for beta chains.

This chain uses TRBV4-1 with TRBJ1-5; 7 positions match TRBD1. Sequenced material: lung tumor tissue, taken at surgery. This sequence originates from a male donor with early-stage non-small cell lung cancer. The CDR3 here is CASSQGQGERKPQHF. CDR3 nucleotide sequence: TGCGCCAGCAGCCAAGGGCAGGGGGAAAGAAAGCCCCAGCATTTT.